A selection of T cell receptor beta chains follows, all from one sample in a study of blood T cell repertoires in COVID-19. TCRdb's table, derived via immunoSEQ multiplex PCR, lists solely in-frame clones and lacks some. The table lists 100,000 or so clones, 69% of them singletons. Specimen: peripheral blood. These receptors originate from a man aged 80 or over with acute or convalescent COVID-19. Both conserved end residues are part of each CDR3. The order of the fields is V gene, J gene, CDR3 protein.

>TRBV19|TRBJ2-1
CASSMRDLGNEQFF
>TRBV15|TRBJ1-4
CATSTGHEKLFF
>TRBV9|TRBJ2-7
CASSVGQGVSYEQYF
>TRBV7-3|TRBJ2-4
CASSPGLGNDIQYF
>TRBV11-2|TRBJ1-1
CASSSGMNTEAFF
>TRBV6-5|TRBJ2-1
CASSSVQGRNEQFF
>TRBV7-2|TRBJ2-1
CASSPGLAGSVEQFF
>TRBV28|TRBJ1-2
CASSSTRQGNYGYTF
>TRBV18|TRBJ1-4
CASSQEVGGLETNEKLFF
>TRBV7-9|TRBJ1-1
CAILPILNTEAFF
>TRBV28|TRBJ1-2
CASSFRDTMRYTF
>TRBV6-4|TRBJ1-1
CASSEEEGARAFF
>TRBV12-3/TRBV12-4|TRBJ2-1
CASSSGIYNEQFF
>TRBV10-1|TRBJ2-1
CASLDRVGSYNEQFF
>TRBV5-8|TRBJ2-7
CASSLAGGPEEQYF
>TRBV4-2|TRBJ2-1
CASSRLTSGAYNEQFF
>TRBV28|TRBJ1-5
CASSSAGYGNQPQHF
>TRBV14|TRBJ2-7
CASSQVLGAGDEQYF
>TRBV9|TRBJ2-3
CASSVSSVGTDTQYF
>TRBV10-2|TRBJ1-2
CASSDGRQGSGYTF
>TRBV11-2|TRBJ1-3
CASSLYGNTIYF
>TRBV12-3/TRBV12-4|TRBJ2-7
CASSLVLSGEQYF
>TRBV10-3|TRBJ1-6
CAISERTGGDSPLHF
>TRBV5-1|TRBJ2-2
CASSLDRSLNTGELFF
>TRBV7-2|TRBJ2-3
CASSLVRGGTDTQYF
>TRBV28|TRBJ2-3
CASSLDPMPGKQTSTDTQYF
>TRBV4-2|TRBJ1-4
CASSQNPGGTGGEKLFF
>TRBV19|TRBJ1-2
CASSITGANYGYTF